This T cell receptor (beta chain) is drawn from a study of T cells in Graves' hyperthyroidism and ophthalmopathy. Template material for amplifying TCR beta CDR3 regions consisted of RNA transcripts. With the HTBI primer set, the TCR CDR3 went through a first round of RT-PCR. TCRdb used MiXCR to reprocess the multiplex PCR reads, holding one entry per CDR3 protein. This sample has 500,000 to 650,000 distinct CDR3 sequences, with about 46% found just once. The CDR3 is 15 residues long. Between the trimmed V and J ends, which lost 7 bases and 4 bases, there was a span of 14 bases. Germline lookup yields CDR1 SNHLY and CDR2 FYNNEI.

The TCR originated in an adult woman with Graves' disease, either hyperthyroidism or ophthalmopathy (not recorded which). The J gene is TRBJ2-6, the V gene TRBV2; possible D gene TRBD1, 6 bases. The sequenced sample consisted of peripheral blood or thyroid tissue (not recorded which). DNA for the CDR3: TGTGCCAGCAAACCCTCTGGACAGGGGGCCAACGTCCTGACTTTC. It yields the protein CASKPSGQGANVLTF.